The 18 T cell receptor beta chains below were found in one sample sequenced in a study of blood T cell repertoires in COVID-19. This table comes from immunoSEQ multiplex PCR, and its TCRdb copy is limited to in-frame clones, with some not included. The sample lists 100,000 or so clones, about 80% occurring once. Sequencing used peripheral blood. The receptors come from a woman aged 70-85 years with acute or convalescent COVID-19.

In its sample, this clone was seen once. The CDR3 bases are TGTGCCAGCAGCCAAGCGTCTCTAGCCGAAGATACGCAGTATTTT. Translation gives CASSQASLAEDTQYF. This sequence joins TRBV3-1 (or the pseudogene TRBV3-2) and TRBJ2-3; a weak D match, TRBD2 (5 bases). CDR3 length: 15 residues. V was shortened by 1 base and J by 5 bases, with 13 bases between the two germline ends. CDR1 is LGHDT and CDR2 is YNNKEL in the germline V gene (reference sequence).

The chain is built from TRBV28 and TRBJ1-5; TRBD1 might be the D (6 bases). The V gene's germline CDR1 is MDHEN and CDR2 SYDVKM. Trimming stripped 7 bases from V and 5 bases from J, with 15 bases between. There are 14 residues in the CDR3. CDR3 sequence (DNA): TGTGCCAGCATAAAACGCGGGGGCGATCAGCCCCAGCATTTT. It encodes CASIKRGGDQPQHF.

The V call is TRBV30, the J call TRBJ2-5; a possible D gene is TRBD2 (5 bases). V was clipped by 2 bases and J by 2 bases, with 12 bases between them. Germline V gives CDR1 GTSNPN, CDR2 SVGIG (reference sequence). The CDR3 sequence is 14 residues long. As DNA, the CDR3 is TGTGCCTGGAGTTGGCACAGCGGTCAAGAGACCCAGTACTTC. This encodes CAWSWHSGQETQYF.

In regard to this clone: At the DNA level, this CDR3 is encoded by other sequences in the same sample as well. The chain joins TRBV18 to TRBJ1-3, with D unclear. Germline loops: CDR1 KGHSH, CDR2 LQKENI. Trimming cost V 1 base and J 4 bases, with 5 bases left between them. The CDR3 spans 13 residues. The CDR3 loop reads CASSPQEGNTIYF. DNA for the CDR3: TGTGCCAGCTCACCACAGGAGGGAAACACCATATATTTT.

Only one count was recorded for this clone. The genes are TRBV6-6 and TRBJ1-1; 8 bases fit TRBD1. V trimming: 5 bases; J trimming: 3 bases; junction bases outside the gene matches: 14. Looked up from germline, CDR1 is MNHNY and CDR2 is SVGAGI (reference sequence). This CDR3 has 17 residues. The CDR3 sequence: CASSLRGQGGRYTEAFF. CDR3 nucleotides: TGTGCCAGCAGTCTCCGCGGACAGGGAGGTCGATACACTGAAGCTTTCTTT.

V usage is TRBV20-1 and J usage is TRBJ1-1; no clear D gene. Trimming took 3 bases from V and 11 from J, leaving 19 bases between them. CDR1 is DFQATT and CDR2 is SNEGSKA in the germline V gene (reference sequence). This CDR3 contains 13 residues. The CDR3 bases are TGCAGTGCTAGTATCGGGGATGAAAAAGGGGCTTTCTTT. This sequence encodes CSASIGDEKGAFF.

The rearrangement joins TRBV25-1 to TRBJ1-1; no clear D. The CDR3 is 16 residues long. Germline CDR1 is MGHDK and CDR2 is SYGVNS. V gave up 2 bases and J gave up 1 base, with 14 bases separating them. The CDR3 loop is CASSEPNANGNTEAFF. The CDR3 nucleotides are TGTGCCAGCAGTGAACCGAACGCCAACGGGAACACTGAAGCTTTCTTT. Based on the CDR3 plus reference TRBV25-1 and TRBJ1-1, the full variable domain is EADIYQTPRYLVIGTGKKITLECSQTMGHDKMYWYQQDPGMELHLIHYSYGVNSTEKGDLSSESTVSRIRTEHFPLTLESARPSHTSQYLCASSEPNANGNTEAFFGQGTRLTVV.

This clone was counted once. The V call is TRBV12-3 or TRBV12-4, the J call TRBJ1-3; no firm D call. V was cut by 5 bases and J by 8 bases, with 10 bases left in between. This CDR3 contains 12 residues. CDR3 nucleotides: TGTGCCAGCAGTCTTGACTTTGACACCATATATTTT. This gives the protein CASSLDFDTIYF.

The chain couples TRBV18 to TRBJ2-3; 9 bases line up with TRBD2. Germline CDR1 is KGHSH and CDR2 is LQKENI. The CDR3 length is 17 residues. V shed 3 bases and J 5 bases; nucleotides not matched to a gene: 12. The CDR3 is CASSPGRGRGGRDTQYF. CDR3 in DNA: TGTGCCAGCTCACCGGGTCGCGGGCGGGGGGGCCGAGATACGCAGTATTTT.

This chain joins TRBV28 and TRBJ2-3; tentative D call: TRBD1 (5 bases). CDR1 and CDR2 (germline): MDHEN, SYDVKM. This CDR3 comprises 12 residues. Between the trimmed V and J ends, which lost 10 bases and 0 bases, there was a span of 8 bases. CDR3 nucleotide sequence: TGTGCCACCCGACAGAGCACAGATACGCAGTATTTT. It is translated as CATRQSTDTQYF.

This chain links TRBV24-1 with TRBJ1-1; D uncertain. The CDR3 sequence is 15 residues long. Germline V CDR1 and CDR2: KGHDR, SFDVKD. V was clipped by 10 bases and J by 1 base, with 18 bases between them. This CDR3 reads CATRGSEGANTEAFF. The CDR3 coding sequence is TGTGCCACGCGAGGTTCGGAGGGCGCGAACACTGAAGCTTTCTTT.

This chain connects TRBV5-6 to TRBJ2-2; 9 bases line up with TRBD1. Per germline, CDR1 SGHDT and CDR2 YYEEEE. CDR3 length: 16 residues. Germline trimming cut 3 bases from V and 5 bases from J; bases unmatched to any gene: 8. Here the CDR3 DNA reads TGTGCCAGCAGCTGGATTTGGGGGACAGGGACCGGGGAGCTGTTTTTT. Residues: CASSWIWGTGTGELFF. Full variable domain (rest looked up from reference TRBV5-6 and TRBJ2-2): DAGVTQSPTHLIKTRGQQVTLRCSPKSGHDTVSWYQQALGQGPQFIFQYYEEEERQRGNFPDRFSGHQFPNYSSELNVNALLLGDSALYLCASSWIWGTGTGELFFGEGSRLTVL.

On this clone itself: This specimen includes other DNA sequences encoding the same CDR3. This chain connects TRBV9 to TRBJ1-2, with D possibly TRBD1 on 5 matching bases. The ends were cut back, 0 bases at V and 4 bases at J, with 13 bases in the middle. This CDR3 has 15 amino acids. Germline values: CDR1 SGDLS, CDR2 YYNGEE. For the CDR3, the DNA is TGTGCCAGCAGCGTAGCTGCAGGGTGGGTCTATGGCTACACCTTC. Translated: CASSVAAGWVYGYTF.

This sequence joins TRBV19 and TRBJ1-5; 8 nucleotides line up with TRBD1. The germline V gene has CDR1 LNHDA and CDR2 SQIVND (reference sequence). The trim removed 5 bases at V and 5 bases at J, leaving 2 bases unmatched. The length of the CDR3 is 13 residues. The CDR3 here is CASSEQGDQPQHF. The DNA for the CDR3 is TGTGCCAGTAGTGAACAGGGGGATCAGCCCCAGCATTTT.

The V and J genes are TRBV11-3 and TRBJ2-7, with a possible D match to TRBD1 (6 bases). This CDR3 spans 15 amino acids. Germline V gene lookup returns CDR1 SGHNT and CDR2 YENEEA. With 0 bases removed from V and 5 bases from J, the gap between germline ends came to 14 bases. CDR3 nucleotides: TGTGCCAGCAGCTTAGATCACGGACAGCCAAACGAGCAGTACGTC. This codes for CASSLDHGQPNEQYV.

The chain recombines TRBV6-6 with TRBJ1-2; D may be TRBD1 (5 bases). Germline V lookup: CDR1 MNHNY, CDR2 SVGAGI (reference sequence). Trimming stripped 10 bases from V and 4 bases from J, with 16 bases between. The CDR3 sequence is 13 residues long. CDR3 sequence (DNA): TGTGCCACCGGGGAGGGGCTTGGCTATGGCTACACCTTC. This codes for CATGEGLGYGYTF.

This clone was picked up a small number of times. The chain combines TRBV6-5 with TRBJ2-1, with 7 bases aligning to TRBD2. CDR1 MNHEY and CDR2 SVGAGI come from the germline V gene. The CDR3 has 16 amino acids. The V segment lost 0 bases and the J segment 3 bases; nucleotides outside the gene matches: 5. CDR3 DNA sequence: TGTGCCAGCAGTTACTCGATGGGGGGGATCTACAATGAGCAGTTCTTC. Amino acid sequence: CASSYSMGGIYNEQFF.

The rearrangement uses TRBV29-1 and TRBJ1-4, with D unresolved. CDR3 length: 11 residues. CDR1 is SQVTM and CDR2 is ANQGSEA in the germline V gene. Trimming shortened V by 5 bases and J by 5 bases, and 6 bases separated the two germline ends. CDR3 DNA sequence: TGCAGCGTTAAACTGAATGAAAAACTGTTTTTT. This codes for CSVKLNEKLFF.